Listed below are T cell receptor beta chains from one sample, sequenced in a study of blood T cells in healthy people across ages. A single record per CDR3 protein comes from TCRdb applying MiXCR to the 5' RACE reads. Of 980,000 or so distinct CDR3 sequences in the sample, around 48% were seen once. Sample: blood. Receptors were obtained from a man between 25 and 39 years old in good health. Each CDR3 is given with its conserved first and last residue. A D gene is named only where the DNA matches it firmly. For some rows the clone size is stated as once, few or many, or as a class when expanded; others skip it.

>TRBV20-1|TRBD1|few|TRBJ2-5
TGCAGTGCTAGATCGCCCGGGACAGGGAGAGAGACCCAGTACTTC
CSARSPGTGRETQYF
>TRBV6-6|NA|once|TRBJ2-3
TGTGCCAGCAGTAACCGGGACGTCACAGATACGCAGTATTTT
CASSNRDVTDTQYF
>TRBV7-9|TRBD1|NA|TRBJ2-3
TGTGCCAGCAGCTTGGGGACAGAGAGCACAGATACGCAGTATTTT
CASSLGTESTDTQYF
>TRBV30|NA|NA|TRBJ2-6
TGTGCCTGGAGTAACGAACGGACTGGCTCTGGGGCCAACGTCCTGACTTTC
CAWSNERTGSGANVLTF
>TRBV28|NA|NA|TRBJ1-4
TGTGCCAGCAGTTCAGGGGTCGATGAAAAACTGTTTTTT
CASSSGVDEKLFF
>TRBV2|NA|NA|TRBJ1-1
TGTGCCAGCAGGGAGACCGGGACACGGAACACTGAAGCTTTCTTT
CASRETGTRNTEAFF
>TRBV4-1|NA|NA|TRBJ2-3
TGCGCCAGCAGCCATGACTCCTTCGGGGCTAGCACAGATACGCAGTATTTT
CASSHDSFGASTDTQYF
>TRBV5-5|NA|few|TRBJ2-1
TGTGCCAGCAGCTCCTTACCGGGCAATGAGCAGTTCTTC
CASSSLPGNEQFF
>TRBV4-2|NA|NA|TRBJ2-7
TGTGCCAGCAGCCAAGTTGGGGCCCACTACGAGCAGTACTTC
CASSQVGAHYEQYF
>TRBV24-1|NA|NA|TRBJ2-1
TGTGCCACCTCCGGGACAAACTCCGGCAATGAGCAGTTCTTC
CATSGTNSGNEQFF
>TRBV20-1|NA|NA|TRBJ2-1
TGCAGTGCTAGAGATGCAGGGAAACTGACGGATGAGCAGTTCTTC
CSARDAGKLTDEQFF
>TRBV4-1|TRBD1|few|TRBJ1-4
TGCGCCAGCAGCCAAGCAGGGGGTGTTGAAAAACTGTTTTTT
CASSQAGGVEKLFF
>TRBV12-3/TRBV12-4|TRBD1|NA|TRBJ1-2
TGTGCCAGCAGTTTAGTCCCAGGGGGGTTGGGCTACACCTTC
CASSLVPGGLGYTF
>TRBV4-1|NA|NA|TRBJ2-2
TGCGCCAGCAGCCTCAGGGGGGGACAGCCGTCAACCCCCGGGGAGCTGTTTTTT
CASSLRGGQPSTPGELFF
>TRBV4-3|NA|NA|TRBJ1-2
TGCGCCAGCATAAGACGGAACTATGGCTACACCTTC
CASIRRNYGYTF
>TRBV7-9|TRBD1|NA|TRBJ2-3
TGTGCCAGCAGCTTTTTTAGGGGGCGTCCCCAAACAGATACGCAGTATTTT
CASSFFRGRPQTDTQYF
>TRBV12-3/TRBV12-4|NA|NA|TRBJ2-7
TGTGCCAGCAGTTTAGGGGGACCCGAGCAGTACTTC
CASSLGGPEQYF
>TRBV5-1|TRBD1|NA|TRBJ1-2
TGCGCCAGCAGCGAGAGACAGGGGTCGAACTATGGCTACACCTTC
CASSERQGSNYGYTF
>TRBV20-1|TRBD1|NA|TRBJ1-1
TGCAGCACAGGGGGTAACACTGAAGCTTTCTTT
CSTGGNTEAFF
>TRBV24-1|TRBD1|NA|TRBJ2-6
TGTGCCACCAGTGATTCCGGGACAGGGATCTCTGGGGCCAACGTCCTGACTTTC
CATSDSGTGISGANVLTF